The sequence of this T cell receptor (beta chain) was determined in a study of T-cell memory formation after mild COVID-19. Germline lookup yields CDR1 SGHTA and CDR2 FQGNSA. This CDR3 is built from 16 residues. In the case of this clonotype: A junction boundary mismatches the germline segment, possibly from a read error.

TCRdb used MiXCR to reprocess the 5' RACE reads, holding one entry per CDR3 protein. The sample has around 65,000 distinct CDR3 sequences, about a tenth seen once. This receptor was identified in a man aged 18 to 29 who had mild COVID-19 (a few samples of this study predate the infection). Cell type and time point are not known. The rearrangement joins TRBV7-2 to TRBJ1-5, with D perhaps matching TRBD1 (5 bases). Sequenced sample: PBMCs or a T cell subset sorted from them (not recorded which). CDR3 DNA sequence: TGTGCCAGCAGCTTAGAAGCCAGGGCCCTCAATCAGCCCGAGCATTTT. As protein: CASSLEARALNQPEHF.